Described below is a single T cell receptor (beta chain) sequence and its context. Here immunoSEQ multiplex PCR was the method, and the copy in TCRdb shows in-frame clones only, minus some. In the table there are 150,000 to 200,000 clones, roughly 82% of which are singletons. This sample is part of a study of blood T cell repertoires in COVID-19. Study-level background: Both acute and convalescent COVID-19 samples were obtained from the United States, Italy and Spain. PBMCs, B-cell-depleted T cells, or T cells provided the cDNA or gDNA that made up the material.

The CDR3 extends over 14 amino acids. Trimming took 2 bases from V and 2 from J, leaving 10 bases between them. Looked up from germline, CDR1 is MGHRA and CDR2 is YSYEKL. Grouping used clinical history reported by participants in a survey and questionnaire. Input material: PBMCs or T cells enriched from blood (not recorded which). This chain joins TRBV4-1 and TRBJ2-7; TRBD1 is a possible D gene (6 bases). The sequence was collected from a woman aged 55-69 years with acute COVID-19. The CDR3 reads CASSQKNRAYEQYF. The DNA for the CDR3 is TGCGCCAGCAGCCAAAAAAACAGGGCCTACGAGCAGTACTTC.